This TCR beta chain was sequenced for a study of blood T cell repertoires in COVID-19. Germline loops: CDR1 LNHDA, CDR2 SQIVND (reference sequence). Trimming stripped 6 bases from V and 0 bases from J, with 14 bases between. CDR3 length: 16 amino acids. This table comes from immunoSEQ multiplex PCR, and its TCRdb copy is limited to in-frame clones, with some not included. Among around 200,000 clones listed, roughly nine tenths were seen once. The genes are TRBV19 and TRBJ1-4; no clear D gene. Material: peripheral blood. The sequence came from a woman under 30 who had recovered from COVID-19. The CDR3 region is CASRVSVWSTNEKLFF. CDR3 nucleotide sequence: TGTGCCAGTAGGGTGTCGGTCTGGTCAACTAATGAAAAACTGTTTTTT.